Each of the 25 T cell receptor beta chains below was sequenced from the same sample in a study of blood T cell repertoires in COVID-19. TCRdb keeps only in-frame clones here, not all; method: immunoSEQ multiplex PCR. The profile shows under 200,000 clones, around 84% of them singletons. Material: peripheral blood. The receptor set was obtained from a man aged 50 to 60 with active or convalescent COVID-19.

The chain is built from TRBV19 and TRBJ1-2; 9 positions agree with TRBD1. Germline lookup yields CDR1 LNHDA and CDR2 SQIVND (reference sequence). The CDR3 is 15 residues long. Unmatched junction bases numbered 5, after V lost 4 bases and J lost 2 bases. CDR3 sequence reads: CASSRTGDPNYGYTF. The CDR3, as DNA: TGTGCCAGTAGTAGGACAGGGGACCCCAACTATGGCTACACCTTC.

The chain links TRBV29-1 to TRBJ1-1, with 9 bases that match TRBD1. The CDR3 is 16 residues long. V trimming: 7 bases; J trimming: 5 bases; junction bases outside the gene matches: 17. The V gene's germline CDR1 is SQVTM and CDR2 ANQGSEA. CDR3 in DNA: TGCAGCGGAAAAGCGGGACAGGGCCAGGAGTGGACTGAAGCTTTCTTT. Translating it yields CSGKAGQGQEWTEAFF.

Only a few counts were recorded for this clone. CDR3: CASSSTPGQGLETQYF. Here the CDR3 DNA reads TGTGCCAGCAGTTCAACTCCGGGACAGGGATTGGAGACCCAGTACTTC. V is TRBV6-5 and J is TRBJ2-5; 9 bases match TRBD1. The CDR3 sequence is 16 residues long. The germline V gene has CDR1 MNHEY and CDR2 SVGAGI. Germline trimming cut 4 bases from V and 5 bases from J; bases unmatched to any gene: 11.

The chain uses TRBV7-8 and TRBJ2-7, with 16 bases aligning to TRBD2. This CDR3 spans 18 amino acids. Germline V CDR1 and CDR2: SGHVS, FQNEAQ. After removal of 3 bases from V and 6 bases from J, the junction contained 11 bases not matched to a gene. DNA for the CDR3: TGTGCCAGCAGCTTTGGGACTAGCGGGGGGGCTTATCCACTCGAGCAGTACTTC. As protein: CASSFGTSGGAYPLEQYF.

The chain employs TRBV4-1 and TRBJ2-7, with D perhaps TRBD1 (6 bases). V lost 5 bases to trimming and J lost 0 bases, with 14 bases between them. CDR1 is MGHRA and CDR2 is YSYEKL in the germline V gene. CDR3 length: 15 residues. DNA of the CDR3: TGCGCCAGCAGCAGACAGACAGGAACCTCCTACGAGCAGTACTTC. Translating it yields CASSRQTGTSYEQYF.

V usage is TRBV10-3 and J usage is TRBJ2-7, with D perhaps matching TRBD1 (6 bases). This CDR3 spans 15 amino acids. Trimming cost V 4 bases and J 0 bases, with 13 bases left between them. Germline V gene data show CDR1 as ENHRY and CDR2 as SYGVKD. CDR3 protein: CAISGDTSASYEQYF. In DNA, the CDR3 is TGTGCCATCAGTGGGGACACTTCCGCCTCCTACGAGCAGTACTTC.

The genes are TRBV4-3 and TRBJ2-1; the D gene is possibly TRBD1 (5 bases). The CDR3 spans 13 residues. Germline assignment: CDR1 LGHNA and CDR2 YSLEER. V dropped 0 bases and J dropped 12 bases, with 12 bases sitting between them. Here the CDR3 DNA reads TGCGCCAGCAGCCAAGATAACCAGGGTAGGCAGTTCTTC. Residues: CASSQDNQGRQFF.

The chain joins TRBV7-8 to TRBJ1-6; perhaps TRBD1 as D (5 bases). The CDR3 totals 18 residues. Looked up from germline, CDR1 is SGHVS and CDR2 is FQNEAQ. The V gene lost 5 bases and the J gene lost 2 bases, with 19 bases spanning the gap. CDR3 amino acids: CASSTREAGLTYNSPLHF. The DNA for the CDR3 is TGTGCCAGCAGCACGCGAGAGGCAGGGCTAACCTATAATTCACCCCTCCACTTT. The full variable domain, completed using reference TRBV7-8 and TRBJ1-6, is GAGVSQSPRYKVAKRGQDVALRCDPISGHVSLFWYQQALGQGPEFLTYFQNEAQLDKSGLPSDRFFAERPEGSVSTLKIQRTQQEDSAVYLCASSTREAGLTYNSPLHFGNGTRLTVT.

This chain connects TRBV18 to TRBJ1-4; 7 bases are shared with TRBD1. The germline gives CDR1 KGHSH, CDR2 LQKENI. The V and J ends lost 4 bases and 7 bases, in that order; junction bases with no gene match: 6. CDR3 length: 14 residues. Written as DNA, the CDR3 is TGTGCCAGCTCACAAAAGGGACAGTTTGAAAAACTGTTTTTT. Protein: CASSQKGQFEKLFF.

The rearrangement links TRBV5-1 to TRBJ2-5; 7 bases match TRBD1. The CDR3 sequence is 15 residues long. After removal of 7 bases from V and 2 bases from J, the junction contained 11 bases not matched to a gene. Germline loops: CDR1 SGHRS, CDR2 YFSETQ. CDR3 nucleotides: TGCGCCAGCGCCCCCCAGGGACAGCCACAAGAGACCCAGTACTTC. Amino acids: CASAPQGQPQETQYF.

This clone occurred many times. V and J are TRBV3-1 (or the pseudogene TRBV3-2) and TRBJ2-5; 7 bases map to TRBD2. CDR1 and CDR2 from the germline V gene are LGHDT and YNNKEL (reference sequence). The CDR3 runs 14 residues. The V gene end was trimmed by 4 bases and the J gene end by 0 bases; junction bases not matched to a gene: 2. CDR3 nucleotide sequence: TGTGCCAGCAGCCCGGGACTAAACCAAGAGACCCAGTACTTC. It is translated as CASSPGLNQETQYF.

The chain uses TRBV11-3 and TRBJ1-2; no reliable D call. The germline V gene has CDR1 SGHNT and CDR2 YENEEA. Trimming took off 3 bases at V and 6 bases at J, with 11 bases between the two ends. The length of the CDR3 is 13 residues. The CDR3 reads CASSFGVWDGYTF. For the CDR3, the DNA is TGTGCCAGCAGCTTCGGGGTTTGGGATGGCTACACCTTC. Supplemented by reference TRBV11-3 and TRBJ1-2, the full variable domain reads EAGVVQSPRYKIIEKKQPVAFWCNPISGHNTLYWYLQNLGQGPELLIRYENEEAVDDSQLPKDRFSAERLKGVDSTLKIQPAELGDSAVYLCASSFGVWDGYTFGSGTRLTVV.

The chain recombines TRBV19 with TRBJ2-3; TRBD1 might be the D (5 bases). Trimming shortened V by 6 bases and J by 4 bases, and 11 bases separated the two germline ends. CDR1 and CDR2 (germline): LNHDA, SQIVND (reference sequence). The CDR3 totals 13 residues. The CDR3: CASRTIGADTQYF. The CDR3 DNA sequence: TGTGCCAGTAGGACGATAGGGGCAGATACGCAGTATTTT.

V is TRBV11-1 and J is TRBJ1-5; D gene ambiguous. Deletions cut 2 bases from V and 6 bases from J, with 8 bases between. Germline V CDR1 and CDR2: SGHAT, FQDESV (reference sequence). The CDR3 length is 13 residues. The CDR3 DNA sequence: TGTGCCAGCAGCTTAAGCCGGGGTCAGCCCCAGCATTTT. Protein product: CASSLSRGQPQHF.

The gene calls are TRBV11-3 and TRBJ2-7; TRBD1 might be the D (6 bases). CDR3 length: 13 amino acids. Germline CDR1 is SGHNT and CDR2 is YENEEA. Between the trimmed V and J ends, which lost 4 bases and 6 bases, there was a span of 13 bases. CDR3 in DNA: TGTGCCAGCAGCTACAGGGAACGGTCCGAGCAGTACTTC. It specifies CASSYRERSEQYF.

The chain combines TRBV14 with TRBJ1-5; TRBD1 agrees at 8 bases. The V gene end was trimmed by 6 bases and the J gene end by 6 bases; junction bases not matched to a gene: 13. This CDR3 is 16 amino acids long. The germline V gene encodes CDR1 SGHDN and CDR2 FVKESK. The CDR3 coding sequence is TGTGCCAGCAGGTTCTCACAGGGGGAACGGGGTCAGCCCCAGCATTTT. Encoded protein: CASRFSQGERGQPQHF.

The table lists this clone with a few counts. This sequence joins TRBV19 and TRBJ2-1, with 13 bases fitting TRBD2. This CDR3 region has 12 residues. CDR1 is LNHDA and CDR2 is SQIVND in the germline V gene (reference sequence). The junction had 3 bases not matched to a gene; V was cut back by 4 bases and J by 15 bases. In DNA form, the CDR3 reads TGTGCCAGTAGTAAGACTAGCGGGAGGACGTTCTTC. It yields the protein CASSKTSGRTFF. Full variable domain (outside the CDR3, taken from reference TRBV19 and TRBJ2-1): DGGITQSPKYLFRKEGQNVTLSCEQNLNHDAMYWYRQDPGQGLRLIYYSQIVNDFQKGDIAEGYSVSREKKESFPLTVTSAQKNPTAFYLCASSKTSGRTFFGPGTRLTVL.

The rearrangement links TRBV7-2 to TRBJ2-2; the match to TRBD2 covers 10 bases. V lost 2 bases to trimming and J lost 5 bases; unmatched junction nucleotides: 2. This CDR3 contains 15 residues. Germline values: CDR1 SGHTA, CDR2 FQGNSA. CDR3 amino acids: CASSLPLAGTGELFF. Written as DNA, the CDR3 is TGTGCCAGCAGCTTACCACTAGCGGGAACCGGGGAGCTGTTTTTT.

The chain has TRBV9 and TRBJ2-5; TRBD2 aligns across 8 bases. Germline V CDR1 and CDR2: SGDLS, YYNGEE. This CDR3 is built from 16 residues. V was clipped by 0 bases and J by 5 bases; unmatched bases: 9. The CDR3 protein is CASSVESGSHTETQYF. CDR3 DNA: TGTGCCAGCAGCGTAGAAAGCGGGAGTCATACGGAGACCCAGTACTTC.

The V gene is TRBV28, the J gene TRBJ2-7; TRBD2 agrees at 11 bases. This CDR3 is built from 19 residues. The V gene end was trimmed by 8 bases and the J gene end by 4 bases; junction bases not matched to a gene: 22. Germline V CDR1 and CDR2: MDHEN, SYDVKM. Here the CDR3 reads CASPPVGVAGGKLSYEQYF. DNA of the CDR3: TGTGCCAGCCCTCCTGTTGGGGTAGCGGGAGGGAAACTTAGTTACGAGCAGTACTTC. Full variable domain (missing parts from reference TRBV28 and TRBJ2-7): DVKVTQSSRYLVKRTGEKVFLECVQDMDHENMFWYRQDPGLGLRLIYFSYDVKMKEKGDIPEGYSVSREKKERFSLILESASTNQTSMYLCASPPVGVAGGKLSYEQYFGPGTRLTVT.

The chain carries TRBV5-6 and TRBJ2-1; D not certain. CDR3 length: 13 amino acids. CDR1 is SGHDT and CDR2 is YYEEEE in the germline V gene. Between the trimmed V and J ends, which lost 3 bases and 9 bases, there was a span of 13 bases. The CDR3 loop reads CASSSTTVSEQFF. For the CDR3, the DNA is TGTGCCAGCAGCTCGACCACAGTCTCTGAGCAGTTCTTC. Combining the CDR3 with reference TRBV5-6 and TRBJ2-1 gives the whole variable domain DAGVTQSPTHLIKTRGQQVTLRCSPKSGHDTVSWYQQALGQGPQFIFQYYEEEERQRGNFPDRFSGHQFPNYSSELNVNALLLGDSALYLCASSSTTVSEQFFGPGTRLTVL.

The chain recombines TRBV10-3 with TRBJ2-3; D may be TRBD2 (7 bases). The CDR3 is made up of 13 amino acids. Germline assignment: CDR1 ENHRY and CDR2 SYGVKD. The V end lost 11 bases, the J end lost 5 bases, and 17 bases lay between the germline ends. Here the CDR3 reads CALGVGGLDTQYF. The CDR3 coding sequence is TGTGCCCTCGGGGTCGGGGGGCTAGATACGCAGTATTTT.

This clone showed up just a few times. The chain combines TRBV7-2 with TRBJ2-7, with unresolved D. The CDR3 runs 11 residues. The V gene lost 5 bases and the J gene lost 0 bases, with 2 bases spanning the gap. Germline V gene lookup returns CDR1 SGHTA and CDR2 FQGNSA. In DNA form, the CDR3 reads TGTGCCAGCAGCCTCTCCTACGAGCAGTACTTC. It encodes CASSLSYEQYF. Complete variable domain (other parts from reference TRBV7-2 and TRBJ2-7): GAGVSQSPSNKVTEKGKDVELRCDPISGHTALYWYRQSLGQGLEFLIYFQGNSAPDKSGLPSDRFSAERTGGSVSTLTIQRTQQEDSAVYLCASSLSYEQYFGPGTRLTVT.

V is TRBV4-3 and J is TRBJ1-2; 8 bases fit TRBD1. After removal of 3 bases from V and 4 bases from J, the junction contained 19 bases not matched to a gene. The CDR3 runs to 19 residues. Germline CDR1 and CDR2: LGHNA and YSLEER. The CDR3 sequence: CASSHITGRTGSKFYGYTF. The DNA for the CDR3 is TGCGCCAGCAGCCATATAACCGGAAGGACAGGGTCCAAGTTCTATGGCTACACCTTC.

The CDR3 sequence is CASSQNRGSGSYEQYF. The CDR3 DNA follows: TGTGCCAGCAGCCAAAACAGGGGTTCGGGTTCCTACGAGCAGTACTTC. The chain couples TRBV5-4 to TRBJ2-7; TRBD1 matches at 7 bases. This CDR3 region has 16 residues. The ends lost 4 bases at V and 1 base at J; junction bases unmatched: 11. Germline CDR1 and CDR2: SGHNT and YYREEE (reference sequence).